These 17 T cell receptor beta chains came from one sample sequenced in a study of T cells after yellow fever vaccination (dated by TCRdb to the late 2010s). Library preparation employed 5' RACE. Sequenced on an Illumina HiSeq 2500. TCRdb applied fastp at Q25 and MiXCR to the public reads, then kept only in-frame beta chains. Rows with a matching CDR3 protein are joined into one entry that keeps the most common DNA and genes. The sample table contains approximately 250,000 distinct CDR3 sequences; only one count was recorded for over 6.5% of them. The top ten clones comprise more than 0.85% of the sample. The sample's treatment or condition, from its label and the paper: live attenuated yellow fever vaccine strain. The source was CD4+ T cells sorted from PBMCs, collected on the day of the yellow fever booster vaccination. All receptors derive from a man younger than 40 who received the YFV17D yellow fever vaccine.

The chain uses TRBV4-3 and TRBJ2-1; D is undetermined. Germline V gene data show CDR1 as LGHNA and CDR2 as YSLEER. The CDR3 loop spans 13 amino acids. V lost 3 bases and J lost 9, with 12 bases in between. CDR3 nucleotides: TGCGCCAGCAGCCAGGCTGGGAAGGGTGAGCAGTTCTTC. Translating gives CASSQAGKGEQFF.

The chain joins TRBV9 to TRBJ2-5; weak D call: TRBD2 (6 bases). The CDR3 loop spans 13 amino acids. The germline V gene has CDR1 SGDLS and CDR2 YYNGEE. The V gene lost 2 bases and the J gene lost 6 bases, with 11 bases spanning the gap. The CDR3 DNA is TGTGCCAGCAGCGTCGGAGGGCTTAAGACCCAGTACTTC. Amino acids: CASSVGGLKTQYF.

This clonotype was seen repeatedly, ten times or more. This chain links TRBV5-1 with TRBJ2-1; unclear D gene. This CDR3 contains 16 residues. Germline values: CDR1 SGHRS, CDR2 YFSETQ. The V and J ends lost 0 bases and 0 bases respectively, with 10 bases between them. The CDR3 bases are TGCGCCAGCAGCTTGGAACTTCAGATCTCCTACAATGAGCAGTTCTTC. Amino acids: CASSLELQISYNEQFF. Complete variable domain (other parts from reference TRBV5-1 and TRBJ2-1): KAGVTQTPRYLIKTRGQQVTLSCSPISGHRSVSWYQQTPGQGLQFLFEYFSETQRNKGNFPGRFSGRQFSNSRSEMNVSTLELGDSALYLCASSLELQISYNEQFFGPGTRLTVL.

This clonotype was found many times. The chain uses TRBV7-2 and TRBJ2-3; D assignment may be TRBD1 or TRBD2 (5 bases each). From germline, CDR1 is SGHTA and CDR2 FQGNSA. The CDR3 covers 15 residues. V was trimmed by 3 bases and J by 0 bases, leaving 10 bases between them. The CDR3 loop reads CASSLVRGSTDTQYF. In DNA, the CDR3 is TGTGCCAGCAGCTTGGTACGGGGCAGCACAGATACGCAGTATTTT. The full variable domain, in which reference TRBV7-2 and TRBJ2-3 provide the parts outside the CDR3, is GAGVSQSPSNKVTEKGKDVELRCDPISGHTALYWYRQSLGQGLEFLIYFQGNSAPDKSGLPSDRFSAERTGGSVSTLTIQRTQQEDSAVYLCASSLVRGSTDTQYFGPGTRLTVL.

This clonotype was seen more than once but under ten times. The V gene is TRBV14, the J gene TRBJ2-3; TRBD1 might be the D (6 bases). This CDR3 region has 12 residues. Per the germline V gene, CDR1 is SGHDN and CDR2 is FVKESK. V lost 7 bases and J lost 11, with 16 bases in between. The CDR3 coding sequence is TGTGCCAGCAATGACCTAGGGGGTTTGCAGTATTTT. Its protein is CASNDLGGLQYF.

This clonotype was counted many times. This rearrangement joins TRBV5-1 to TRBJ2-1, with D unclear. V dropped 0 bases and J dropped 4 bases, with 8 bases sitting between them. Germline loops: CDR1 SGHRS, CDR2 YFSETQ. There are 14 residues in the CDR3. The CDR3 coding sequence is TGCGCCAGCAGCTTGGAAGTAGCTTACAATGAGCAGTTCTTC. This translates into CASSLEVAYNEQFF.

The rearrangement uses TRBV20-1 and TRBJ1-1; 7 bases fit TRBD1. The CDR3 has 12 amino acids. The trim removed 6 bases at V and 4 bases at J, leaving 5 bases unmatched. Germline loops: CDR1 DFQATT, CDR2 SNEGSKA (reference sequence). The CDR3 DNA follows: TGCAGTGCGGCACAGGGGCTCACTGAAGCTTTCTTT. It translates to CSAAQGLTEAFF.

In its sample, this clonotype was seen a few times. V gene TRBV19 combines with J gene TRBJ1-5; D gene unclear. Trimming cost V 6 bases and J 1 base, with 13 bases left between them. This CDR3 is built from 15 residues. CDR1 and CDR2 from the germline V gene are LNHDA and SQIVND (reference sequence). The CDR3 loop reads CASRIDDVSNQPQHF. CDR3 DNA: TGTGCCAGTAGAATCGATGACGTCAGCAATCAGCCCCAGCATTTT.

This clonotype was recorded at least ten times. V is TRBV12-3 or TRBV12-4 and J is TRBJ2-2, with no clear D. Trimming stripped 7 bases from V and 5 bases from J, with 5 bases between. The length of the CDR3 is 11 residues. DNA of the CDR3: TGTGCCAGCACCCAGACCGGGGAGCTGTTTTTT. This sequence encodes CASTQTGELFF.

The V gene is TRBV5-1, the J gene TRBJ1-1; perhaps TRBD1 as D (5 bases). Looked up from germline, CDR1 is SGHRS and CDR2 is YFSETQ. This CDR3 has 15 amino acids. V was shortened by 3 bases and J by 6 bases, with 18 bases between the two germline ends. The CDR3 region is CASSSLSGILAEAFF. CDR3 nucleotide sequence: TGCGCCAGCAGCTCATTGTCAGGGATCCTAGCTGAAGCTTTCTTT.

The genes are TRBV29-1 and TRBJ2-1; D unclear. V lost 6 bases and J 0 bases, leaving 18 bases between the germline ends. CDR3 length equals 16 residues. Germline V gene data show CDR1 as SQVTM and CDR2 as ANQGSEA. Written as DNA, the CDR3 is TGCAGCGTCGGTGGTCCGTTGGTTGGCTCCTACAATGAGCAGTTCTTC. Amino acid sequence: CSVGGPLVGSYNEQFF.

In this sample, this clonotype turned up many times. The chain combines TRBV7-9 with TRBJ2-7; no definite D call. V shed 0 bases and J shed 2 bases, with 11 bases lying between them. The CDR3 totals 15 residues. The V gene's germline CDR1 is SEHNR and CDR2 FQNEAQ (reference sequence). DNA of the CDR3: TGTGCCAGCAGCTTAGCGGTGGGCGGCCCCTACGAGCAGTACTTC. Encoded protein: CASSLAVGGPYEQYF.

This clonotype was seen more than once but under ten times. This chain links TRBV28 with TRBJ2-1, with D maybe TRBD2 (6 bases). V lost 6 bases and J 7 bases, leaving 25 bases between the germline ends. Germline CDR1 and CDR2: MDHEN and SYDVKM. This CDR3 spans 17 amino acids. CDR3 in DNA: TGTGCCAGCAGAACCAACTCCCGCGGGGTAGTGTCTAATGAGCAGTTCTTC. Translation gives CASRTNSRGVVSNEQFF. Full variable domain (outside the CDR3, taken from reference TRBV28 and TRBJ2-1): DVKVTQSSRYLVKRTGEKVFLECVQDMDHENMFWYRQDPGLGLRLIYFSYDVKMKEKGDIPEGYSVSREKKERFSLILESASTNQTSMYLCASRTNSRGVVSNEQFFGPGTRLTVL.

The chain links TRBV12-3 or TRBV12-4 to TRBJ1-5, with TRBD1 identical over 7 bases. This CDR3 has 14 amino acids. J gave up 5 bases and V 3 bases, and 4 bases lay outside the gene matches. The CDR3 protein is CASSFRTGHQPQHF. In DNA form, the CDR3 reads TGTGCCAGCAGTTTTAGGACAGGTCATCAGCCCCAGCATTTT.

This clonotype was detected ten times or more. This chain links TRBV20-1 with TRBJ1-1; 7 bases agree with TRBD1. The CDR3 consists of 16 residues. The ends lost 0 bases at V and 3 bases at J; junction bases unmatched: 10. From germline, CDR1 is DFQATT and CDR2 SNEGSKA (reference sequence). CDR3 sequence: CSARDWGPGGYTEAFF. DNA for the CDR3: TGCAGTGCTAGAGATTGGGGACCAGGGGGTTACACTGAAGCTTTCTTT.

The chain combines TRBV7-2 with TRBJ2-1; TRBD2 agrees at 8 bases. V lost 1 base and J lost 6; bases outside the gene matches: 11. Germline V CDR1 and CDR2: SGHTA, FQGNSA. CDR3 size: 17 residues. The CDR3 region is CASSLGIAGKAANEQFF. DNA of the CDR3: TGTGCCAGCAGCTTAGGGATAGCGGGGAAGGCCGCCAATGAGCAGTTCTTC. The full variable domain, its missing parts supplied by reference TRBV7-2 and TRBJ2-1, is GAGVSQSPSNKVTEKGKDVELRCDPISGHTALYWYRQSLGQGLEFLIYFQGNSAPDKSGLPSDRFSAERTGGSVSTLTIQRTQQEDSAVYLCASSLGIAGKAANEQFFGPGTRLTVL.

This chain joins TRBV4-1 and TRBJ2-5, with D maybe TRBD1 (6 bases). CDR1 MGHRA and CDR2 YSYEKL come from the germline V gene. Trimming pared 0 bases from V and 7 bases from J, leaving 15 bases between. The length of the CDR3 is 15 residues. This CDR3 is CASSQELGAVGTQYF. The DNA for the CDR3 is TGCGCCAGCAGCCAAGAGCTGGGGGCGGTAGGGACCCAGTACTTC.